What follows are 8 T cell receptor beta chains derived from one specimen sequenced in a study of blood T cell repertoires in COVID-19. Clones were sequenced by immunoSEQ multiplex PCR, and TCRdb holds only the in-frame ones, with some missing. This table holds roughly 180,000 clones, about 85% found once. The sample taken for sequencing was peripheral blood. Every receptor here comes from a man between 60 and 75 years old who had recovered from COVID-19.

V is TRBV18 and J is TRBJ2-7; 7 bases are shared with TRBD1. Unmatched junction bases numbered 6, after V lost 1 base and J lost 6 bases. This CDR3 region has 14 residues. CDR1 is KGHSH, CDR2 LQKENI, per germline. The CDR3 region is CASSPLDRSVEQYF. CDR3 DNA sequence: TGTGCCAGCTCACCACTGGACAGGTCCGTCGAGCAGTACTTC.

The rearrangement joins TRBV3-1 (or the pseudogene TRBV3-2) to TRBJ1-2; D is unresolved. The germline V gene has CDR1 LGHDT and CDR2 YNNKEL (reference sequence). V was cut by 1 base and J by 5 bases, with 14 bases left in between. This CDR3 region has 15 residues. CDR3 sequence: CASSQAGSIGYGYTF. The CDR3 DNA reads TGTGCCAGCAGCCAAGCGGGGTCCATAGGGTATGGCTACACCTTC.

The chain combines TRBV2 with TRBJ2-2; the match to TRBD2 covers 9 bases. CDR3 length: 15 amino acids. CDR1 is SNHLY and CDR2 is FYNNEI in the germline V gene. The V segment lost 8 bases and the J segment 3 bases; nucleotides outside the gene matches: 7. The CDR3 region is CASGLAGAYTGELFF. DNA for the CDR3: TGTGCCAGCGGGTTAGCGGGGGCGTACACCGGGGAGCTGTTTTTT.

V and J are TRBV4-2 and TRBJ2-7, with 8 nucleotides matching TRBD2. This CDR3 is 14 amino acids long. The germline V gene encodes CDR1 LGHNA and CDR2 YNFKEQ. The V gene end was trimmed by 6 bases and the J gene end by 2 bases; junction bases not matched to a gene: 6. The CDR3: CASRPAGGPYEQYF. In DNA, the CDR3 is TGTGCCAGCAGGCCGGCGGGGGGCCCCTACGAGCAGTACTTC.

The CDR3 protein is CASSHGRGGGKLFF. DNA of the CDR3: TGCGCCAGCAGCCATGGTAGGGGGGGAGGAAAACTGTTTTTT. The chain employs TRBV4-3 and TRBJ1-4, with D possibly matching TRBD1 (6 bases). Trimming shortened V by 3 bases and J by 10 bases, and 15 bases separated the two germline ends. The germline V gene has CDR1 LGHNA and CDR2 YSLEER. The CDR3 consists of 14 residues.

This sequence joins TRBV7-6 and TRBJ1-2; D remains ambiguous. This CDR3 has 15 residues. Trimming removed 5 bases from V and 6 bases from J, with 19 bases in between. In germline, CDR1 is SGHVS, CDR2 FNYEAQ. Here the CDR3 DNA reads TGTGCCAGCAGCGGCCAGGAGGGTGCTAAGGATGGCTACACCTTC. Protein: CASSGQEGAKDGYTF.

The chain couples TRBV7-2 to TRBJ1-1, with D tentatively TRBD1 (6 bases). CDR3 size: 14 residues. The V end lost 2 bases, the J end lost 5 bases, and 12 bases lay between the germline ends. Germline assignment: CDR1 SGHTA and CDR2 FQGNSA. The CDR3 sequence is CASSLSAQGTEAFF. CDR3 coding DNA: TGTGCCAGCAGCTTAAGCGCCCAGGGGACTGAAGCTTTCTTT.

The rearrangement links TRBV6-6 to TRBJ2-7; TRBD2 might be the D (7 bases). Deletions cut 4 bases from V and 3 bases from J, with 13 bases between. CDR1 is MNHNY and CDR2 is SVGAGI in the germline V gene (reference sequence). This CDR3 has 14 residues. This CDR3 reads CASSWGGGGYEQYF. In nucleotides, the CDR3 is TGTGCCAGCAGTTGGGGAGGGGGAGGCTACGAGCAGTACTTC.